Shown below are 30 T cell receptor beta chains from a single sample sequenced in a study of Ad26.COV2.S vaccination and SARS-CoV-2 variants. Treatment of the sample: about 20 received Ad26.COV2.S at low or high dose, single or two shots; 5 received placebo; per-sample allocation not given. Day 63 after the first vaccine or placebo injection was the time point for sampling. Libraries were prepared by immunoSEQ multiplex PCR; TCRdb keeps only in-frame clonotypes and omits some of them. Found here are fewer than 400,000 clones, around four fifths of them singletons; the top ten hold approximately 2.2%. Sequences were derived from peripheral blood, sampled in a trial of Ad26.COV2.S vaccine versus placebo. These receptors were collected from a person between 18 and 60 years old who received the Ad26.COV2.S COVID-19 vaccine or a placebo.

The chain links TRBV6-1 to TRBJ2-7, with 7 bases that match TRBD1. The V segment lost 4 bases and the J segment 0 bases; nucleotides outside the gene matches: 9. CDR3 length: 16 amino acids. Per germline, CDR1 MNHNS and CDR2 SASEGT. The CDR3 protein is CASSVTGTATSYEQYF. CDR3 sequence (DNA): TGTGCCAGCAGTGTAACTGGGACAGCGACCTCCTACGAGCAGTACTTC.

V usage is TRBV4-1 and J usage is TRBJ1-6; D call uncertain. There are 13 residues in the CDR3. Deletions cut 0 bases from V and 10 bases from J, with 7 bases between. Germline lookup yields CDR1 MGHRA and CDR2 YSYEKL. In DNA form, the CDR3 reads TGCGCCAGCAGCCAAGATCTCGAATCACCCCTCCACTTT. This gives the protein CASSQDLESPLHF.

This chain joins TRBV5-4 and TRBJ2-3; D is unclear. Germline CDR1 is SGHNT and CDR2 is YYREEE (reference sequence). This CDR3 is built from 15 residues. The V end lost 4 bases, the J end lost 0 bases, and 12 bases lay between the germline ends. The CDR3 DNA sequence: TGTGCCAGCAGCAGAGTAGGTCAAAGCACAGATACGCAGTATTTT. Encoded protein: CASSRVGQSTDTQYF.

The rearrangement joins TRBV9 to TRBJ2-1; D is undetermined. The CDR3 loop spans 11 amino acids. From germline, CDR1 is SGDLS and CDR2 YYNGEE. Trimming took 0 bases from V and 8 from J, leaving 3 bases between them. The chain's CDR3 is CASSVGHEQFF. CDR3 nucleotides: TGTGCCAGCAGCGTAGGGCATGAGCAGTTCTTC.

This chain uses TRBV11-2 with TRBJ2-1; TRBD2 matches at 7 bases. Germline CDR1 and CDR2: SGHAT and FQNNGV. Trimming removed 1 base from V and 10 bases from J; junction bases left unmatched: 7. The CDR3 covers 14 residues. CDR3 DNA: TGTGCCAGCAGCTTAGGACTAGCTCTCACCGAGCAGTTCTTC. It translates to CASSLGLALTEQFF.

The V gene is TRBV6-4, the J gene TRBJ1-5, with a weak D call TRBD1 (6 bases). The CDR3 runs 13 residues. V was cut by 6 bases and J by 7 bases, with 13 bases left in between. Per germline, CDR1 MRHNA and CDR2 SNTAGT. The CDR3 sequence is CASSDEQGQPQHF. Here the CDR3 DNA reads TGTGCCAGCAGCGACGAACAGGGCCAGCCCCAGCATTTT.

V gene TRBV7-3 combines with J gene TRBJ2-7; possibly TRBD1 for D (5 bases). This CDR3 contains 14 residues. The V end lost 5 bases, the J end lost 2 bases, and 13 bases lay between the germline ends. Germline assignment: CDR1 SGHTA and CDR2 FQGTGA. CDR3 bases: TGTGCCAGCAGCCCGAACACAGGACCCTACGAGCAGTACTTC. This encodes CASSPNTGPYEQYF.

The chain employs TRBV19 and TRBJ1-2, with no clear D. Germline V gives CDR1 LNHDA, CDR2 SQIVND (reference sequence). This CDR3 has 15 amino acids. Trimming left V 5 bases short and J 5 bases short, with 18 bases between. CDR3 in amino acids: CASSSDGHGRYGYTF. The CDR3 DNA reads TGTGCCAGTAGTTCGGACGGTCATGGCCGTTATGGCTACACCTTC.

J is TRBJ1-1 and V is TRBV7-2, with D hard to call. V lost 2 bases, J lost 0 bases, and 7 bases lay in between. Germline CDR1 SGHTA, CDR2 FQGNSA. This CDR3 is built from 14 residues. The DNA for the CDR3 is TGTGCCAGCAGCTTAAACGGACTGAACACTGAAGCTTTCTTT. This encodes CASSLNGLNTEAFF. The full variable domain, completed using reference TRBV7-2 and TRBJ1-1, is GAGVSQSPSNKVTEKGKDVELRCDPISGHTALYWYRQSLGQGLEFLIYFQGNSAPDKSGLPSDRFSAERTGGSVSTLTIQRTQQEDSAVYLCASSLNGLNTEAFFGQGTRLTVV.

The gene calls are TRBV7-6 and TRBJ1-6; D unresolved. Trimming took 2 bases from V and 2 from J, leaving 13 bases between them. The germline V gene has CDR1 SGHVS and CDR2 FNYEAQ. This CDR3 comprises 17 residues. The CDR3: CASSLTSGLTYNSPLHF. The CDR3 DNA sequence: TGTGCCAGCAGCTTAACCTCAGGACTAACCTATAATTCACCCCTCCACTTT. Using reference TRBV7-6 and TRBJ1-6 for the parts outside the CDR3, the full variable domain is GAGVSQSPRYKVTKRGQDVALRCDPISGHVSLYWYRQALGQGPEFLTYFNYEAQQDKSGLPNDRFSAERPEGSISTLTIQRTEQRDSAMYRCASSLTSGLTYNSPLHFGNGTRLTVT.

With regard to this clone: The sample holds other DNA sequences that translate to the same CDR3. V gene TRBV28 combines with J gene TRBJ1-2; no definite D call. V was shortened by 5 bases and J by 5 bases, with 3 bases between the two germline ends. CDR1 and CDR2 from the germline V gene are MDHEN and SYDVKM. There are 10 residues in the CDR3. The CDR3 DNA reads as TGTGCCAGCAGTAGATATGGCTACACCTTC. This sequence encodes CASSRYGYTF.

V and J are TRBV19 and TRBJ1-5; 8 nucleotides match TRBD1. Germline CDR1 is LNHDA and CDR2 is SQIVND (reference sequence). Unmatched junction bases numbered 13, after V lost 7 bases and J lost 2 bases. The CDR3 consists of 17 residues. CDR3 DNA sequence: TGTGCCAGTAATCAGGGGGCCCGCGCGGAGGGCAATCAGCCCCAGCATTTT. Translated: CASNQGARAEGNQPQHF.

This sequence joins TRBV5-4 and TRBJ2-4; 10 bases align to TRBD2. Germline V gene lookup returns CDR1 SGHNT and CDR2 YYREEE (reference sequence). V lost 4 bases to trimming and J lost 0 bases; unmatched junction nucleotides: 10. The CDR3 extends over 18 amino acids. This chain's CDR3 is CASSGASGGPIAKNIQYF. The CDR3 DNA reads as TGTGCCAGCAGCGGGGCTAGCGGGGGCCCCATAGCCAAAAACATTCAGTACTTC.

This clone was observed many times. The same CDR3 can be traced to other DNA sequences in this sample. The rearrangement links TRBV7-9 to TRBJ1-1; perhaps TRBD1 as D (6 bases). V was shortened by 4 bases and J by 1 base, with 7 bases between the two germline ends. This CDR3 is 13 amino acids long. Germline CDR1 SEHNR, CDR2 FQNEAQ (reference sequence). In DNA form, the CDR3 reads TGTGCCAGCAGCTCACAGGGGAACACTGAAGCTTTCTTT. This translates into CASSSQGNTEAFF.

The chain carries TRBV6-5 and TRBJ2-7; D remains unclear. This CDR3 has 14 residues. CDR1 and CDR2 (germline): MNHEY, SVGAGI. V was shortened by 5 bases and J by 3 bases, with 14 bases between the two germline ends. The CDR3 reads CASSQNTVRYEQYF. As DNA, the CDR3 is TGTGCCAGCAGTCAGAACACCGTCCGCTACGAGCAGTACTTC.

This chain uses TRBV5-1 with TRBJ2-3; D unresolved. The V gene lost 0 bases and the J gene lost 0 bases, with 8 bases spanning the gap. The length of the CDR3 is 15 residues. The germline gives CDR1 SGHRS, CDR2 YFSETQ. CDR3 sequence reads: CASSLVSSSTDTQYF. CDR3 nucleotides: TGCGCCAGCAGCTTGGTCAGCTCTAGCACAGATACGCAGTATTTT. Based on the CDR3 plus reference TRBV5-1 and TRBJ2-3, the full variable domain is KAGVTQTPRYLIKTRGQQVTLSCSPISGHRSVSWYQQTPGQGLQFLFEYFSETQRNKGNFPGRFSGRQFSNSRSEMNVSTLELGDSALYLCASSLVSSSTDTQYFGPGTRLTVL.

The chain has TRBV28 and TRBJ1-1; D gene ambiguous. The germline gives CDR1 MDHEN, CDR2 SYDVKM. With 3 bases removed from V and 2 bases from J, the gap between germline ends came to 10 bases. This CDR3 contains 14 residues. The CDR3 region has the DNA TGTGCCAGCAGTTTTGAGCTTTCCAACACTGAAGCTTTCTTT. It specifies CASSFELSNTEAFF.

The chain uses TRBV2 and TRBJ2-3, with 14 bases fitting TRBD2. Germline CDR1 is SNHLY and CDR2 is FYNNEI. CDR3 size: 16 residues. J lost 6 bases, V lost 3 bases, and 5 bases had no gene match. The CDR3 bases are TGTGCCAGCAGTGAGCGACTAGCGGGGGGGCTTGATACGCAGTATTTT. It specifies CASSERLAGGLDTQYF.

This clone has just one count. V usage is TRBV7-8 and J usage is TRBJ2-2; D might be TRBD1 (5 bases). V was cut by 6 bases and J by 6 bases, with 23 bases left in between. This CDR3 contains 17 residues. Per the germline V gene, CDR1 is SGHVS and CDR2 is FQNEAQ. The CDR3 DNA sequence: TGTGCCAGCAGATACCCCAGCACAGGCGGAACCGCCGGGGAGCTGTTTTTT. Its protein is CASRYPSTGGTAGELFF.

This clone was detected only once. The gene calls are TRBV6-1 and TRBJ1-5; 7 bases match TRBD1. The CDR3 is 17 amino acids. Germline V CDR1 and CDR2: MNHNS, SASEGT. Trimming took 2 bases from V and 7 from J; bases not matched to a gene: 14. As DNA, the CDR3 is TGTGCCAGCAGTGAATGTTGGGGGGGGGCAGGGGGACAGCCCCAGCATTTT. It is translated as CASSECWGGAGGQPQHF.

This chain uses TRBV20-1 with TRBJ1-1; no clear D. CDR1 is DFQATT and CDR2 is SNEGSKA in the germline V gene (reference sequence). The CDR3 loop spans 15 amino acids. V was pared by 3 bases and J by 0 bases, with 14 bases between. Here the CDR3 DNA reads TGCAGTGCTAGTGAGGCCCCACTCATGAACACTGAAGCTTTCTTT. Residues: CSASEAPLMNTEAFF.

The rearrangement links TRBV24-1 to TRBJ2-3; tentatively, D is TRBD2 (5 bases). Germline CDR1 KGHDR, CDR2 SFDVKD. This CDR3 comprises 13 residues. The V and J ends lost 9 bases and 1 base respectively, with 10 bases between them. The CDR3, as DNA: TGTGCCACCGGTGGTAGCGGCACAGATACGCAGTATTTT. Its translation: CATGGSGTDTQYF.

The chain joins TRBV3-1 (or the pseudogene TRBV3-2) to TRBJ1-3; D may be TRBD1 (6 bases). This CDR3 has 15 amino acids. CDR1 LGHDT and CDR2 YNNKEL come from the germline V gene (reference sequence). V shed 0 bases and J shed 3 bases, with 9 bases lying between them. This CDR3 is CASSQERGYGNTIYF. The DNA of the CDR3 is TGTGCCAGCAGCCAAGAGAGGGGGTATGGAAACACCATATATTTT.

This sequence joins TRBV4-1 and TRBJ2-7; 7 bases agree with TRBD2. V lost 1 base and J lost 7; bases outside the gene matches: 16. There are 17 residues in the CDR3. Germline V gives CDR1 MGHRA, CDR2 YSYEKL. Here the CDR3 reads CASSQVPAGLGLGEQYF. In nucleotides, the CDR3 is TGCGCCAGCAGCCAAGTTCCAGCGGGGTTGGGTTTGGGTGAGCAGTACTTC.

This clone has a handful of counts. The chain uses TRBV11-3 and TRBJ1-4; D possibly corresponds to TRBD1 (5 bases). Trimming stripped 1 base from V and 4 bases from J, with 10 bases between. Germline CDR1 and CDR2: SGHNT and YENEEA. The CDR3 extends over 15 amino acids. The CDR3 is CASSLGGLHNEKLFF. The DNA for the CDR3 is TGTGCCAGCAGCTTAGGGGGCCTTCATAATGAAAAACTGTTTTTT.

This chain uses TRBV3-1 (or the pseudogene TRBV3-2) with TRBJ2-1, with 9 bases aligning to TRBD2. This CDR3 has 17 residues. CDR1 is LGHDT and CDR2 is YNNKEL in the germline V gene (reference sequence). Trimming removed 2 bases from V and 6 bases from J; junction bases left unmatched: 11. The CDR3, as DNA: TGTGCCAGCAGCCAACCTCCGGGCGGGGGGGCCGGCAATGAGCAGTTCTTC. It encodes CASSQPPGGGAGNEQFF.

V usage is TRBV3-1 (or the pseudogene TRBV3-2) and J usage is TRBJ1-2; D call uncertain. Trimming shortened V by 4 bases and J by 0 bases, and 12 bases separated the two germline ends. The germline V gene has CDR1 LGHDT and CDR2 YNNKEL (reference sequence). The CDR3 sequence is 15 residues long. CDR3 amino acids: CASSPRQVANYGYTF. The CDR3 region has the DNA TGTGCCAGCAGCCCTCGCCAGGTCGCTAACTATGGCTACACCTTC.

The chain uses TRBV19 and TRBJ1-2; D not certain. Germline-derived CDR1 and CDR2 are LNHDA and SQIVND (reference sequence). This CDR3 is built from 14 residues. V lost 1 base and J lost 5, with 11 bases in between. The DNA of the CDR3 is TGTGCCAGTAGTATAGGAGCAATTCGGTATGGCTACACCTTC. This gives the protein CASSIGAIRYGYTF.

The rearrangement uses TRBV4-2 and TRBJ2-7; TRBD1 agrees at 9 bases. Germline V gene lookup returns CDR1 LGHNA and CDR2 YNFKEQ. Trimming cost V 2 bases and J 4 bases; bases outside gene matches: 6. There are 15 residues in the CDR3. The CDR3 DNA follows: TGTGCCAGCAGCCAATTTTCGGGACAGGGTTACGAGCAGTACTTC. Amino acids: CASSQFSGQGYEQYF.

The CDR3 region has the DNA TGTGCCAGCAGGGGGGGATACAATGAGCAGTTCTTC. It encodes CASRGGYNEQFF. The rearrangement links TRBV2 to TRBJ2-1; possibly TRBD2 for D (6 bases). V shed 6 bases and J shed 4 bases, with 7 bases lying between them. Germline CDR1 and CDR2: SNHLY and FYNNEI. CDR3 size: 12 residues.